The entry below gives a single T cell receptor beta chain sequence along with its context. The sample is drawn from a study of blood T cell repertoires in COVID-19. Overall study context: The United States, Italy and Spain supplied acute and convalescent COVID-19 samples. Sample material is recorded as cDNA or gDNA derived from T cells, B-cell-depleted T cells, or PBMCs.

Original processing methods: Estimated nucleated cell counts came from reference gene primer amplification. Profiling relied on immunoSEQ multiplex PCR, and the TCRdb table lists in-frame clones only, not all of them. Clone size and the V and J calls come from that table; the DNA yielded D and trimming. The sample lists under 350,000 clones, more than 85% occurring once. Germline assignment: CDR1 SGHKS and CDR2 YYEKEE (reference sequence). Trimming cost V 4 bases and J 3 bases; bases outside gene matches: 10. The CDR3 extends over 16 amino acids. The TCR originated in a man between 65 and 85 years old with acute or convalescent COVID-19. This chain links TRBV5-5 with TRBJ2-3; 8 bases align to TRBD1. The sample was peripheral blood. The CDR3 is CASSPPTGGGTDTQYF. CDR3 DNA: TGTGCCAGCAGCCCGCCCACAGGGGGAGGTACAGATACGCAGTATTTT.